This T cell receptor (beta chain) was captured in a study of blood T cell repertoires in COVID-19. Profiled with immunoSEQ multiplex PCR; TCRdb holds only in-frame clones, not every one. The sample lists 200,000 to 300,000 clones; around 86% were seen once. This CDR3 spans 11 amino acids. CDR1 and CDR2 (germline): KGHDR, SFDVKD. The V gene lost 3 bases and the J gene lost 10 bases, with 6 bases spanning the gap. A note on this clone: At the DNA level, this CDR3 is encoded by other sequences in the same sample as well.

The J gene is TRBJ2-1, the V gene TRBV24-1; D is possibly TRBD1 (6 bases). The clonotype was recovered from a woman aged 25 to 39 who had recovered from COVID-19. Sequencing used peripheral blood. CDR3 sequence (DNA): TGTGCCACCAGTGATAGGGGGGAGCAGTTCTTC. Its translation: CATSDRGEQFF.